Listed below are T cell receptor beta chains from one sample, sequenced in a study of cytomegalovirus exposure and HLA in healthy donors. Libraries were prepared by immunoSEQ multiplex PCR; TCRdb keeps only in-frame clonotypes and omits some of them. Among some 140,000 clones listed, roughly 75% were seen once. The sequenced sample consisted of PBMCs. Every receptor here comes from a man aged 25 to 40 in good health. Each CDR3 is given with its conserved first and last residue. D genes are given only for firm matches. Clone size is not always given. Where it is, it says once, few, many or a class for expanded clones.

D,size,V,J,CDR3,DNA
TRBD2,.,TRBV7-9,TRBJ2-3,CSSNVAGVGDTQYF,TGTTCCAGCAACGTAGCGGGAGTGGGAGATACGCAGTATTTT
.,.,TRBV19,TRBJ2-3,CASSMQERGTDTQYF,TGTGCCAGTAGTATGCAGGAGCGGGGCACAGATACGCAGTATTTT
.,few,TRBV27,TRBJ1-1,CASSPGGGGTEAFF,TGTGCCAGCAGCCCTGGGGGAGGGGGGACTGAAGCTTTCTTT
.,once,TRBV9,TRBJ1-4,CASSVALDSPDEKLFF,TGTGCCAGCAGCGTAGCCCTGGACAGCCCAGATGAAAAACTGTTTTTT
TRBD1,.,TRBV28,TRBJ1-1,CASSQPGQGYTEAFF,TGTGCCAGCAGTCAGCCGGGACAGGGATACACTGAAGCTTTCTTT
.,once,TRBV7-3,TRBJ2-5,CASSLYPLGGGIQETQYF,TGTGCCAGCAGCTTATATCCCCTGGGTGGCGGAATCCAAGAGACCCAGTACTTC
.,.,TRBV4-1,TRBJ1-2,CASSQEEIALVGGYTF,TGCGCCAGCAGCCAAGAGGAGATAGCCCTGGTCGGTGGCTACACCTTC
.,.,TRBV4-3,TRBJ2-5,CASSQDWAVGAQYF,TGCGCCAGCAGCCAAGATTGGGCAGTCGGGGCCCAGTACTTC
TRBD2,.,TRBV10-3,TRBJ2-7,CAIRLAGSYEQYF,TGTGCCATCCGACTAGCGGGATCCTACGAGCAGTACTTC
TRBD2,.,TRBV9,TRBJ2-3,CASSLSGMVSDTQYF,TGTGCCAGCAGCCTTAGCGGGATGGTGTCAGATACGCAGTATTTT
.,.,TRBV5-4,TRBJ2-1,CASSLGTKGEQFF,TGTGCCAGCAGCTTGGGGACTAAGGGTGAGCAGTTCTTC
.,.,TRBV5-5,TRBJ2-7,CASSQKDSPLSYEQYF,TGTGCCAGCAGCCAAAAGGACAGTCCCCTCTCCTACGAGCAGTACTTC
TRBD1,.,TRBV9,TRBJ2-1,CASSGDSGRYNEQFF,TGTGCCAGCAGCGGGGACAGCGGCCGCTACAATGAGCAGTTCTTC
.,.,TRBV18,TRBJ2-7,CASSPAGTYLNYEQYF,TGTGCCAGCTCACCAGCCGGGACATATTTGAACTACGAGCAGTACTTC
TRBD1,.,TRBV6-5,TRBJ2-7,CASSSNRGRNEQYF,TGTGCCAGCAGTTCAAACAGGGGGCGAAACGAGCAGTACTTC
.,.,TRBV5-1,TRBJ1-2,CASPYSTHEGTPGYTF,TGCGCCAGCCCATACTCCACACACGAGGGAACCCCAGGCTACACCTTC
.,.,TRBV5-1,TRBJ2-3,CASSFTGGTTDTQYF,TGCGCCAGCAGCTTCACGGGCGGGACCACAGATACGCAGTATTTT
.,.,TRBV19,TRBJ2-3,CASSVDRLEGDTQYF,TGTGCCAGTAGTGTTGACAGGCTTGAAGGGGATACGCAGTATTTT
TRBD1,.,TRBV18,TRBJ1-5,CASSRVDRGQNQPQHF,TGTGCCAGCTCACGAGTCGACAGGGGACAGAATCAGCCCCAGCATTTT
TRBD2,.,TRBV27,TRBJ2-1,CASRRQSSGSGNEQFF,TGTGCCAGCAGACGTCAGTCTAGCGGGAGTGGCAATGAGCAGTTCTTC
TRBD1,.,TRBV6-6,TRBJ1-2,CASSSQGLGQGASF,TGTGCCAGCAGTTCCCAGGGGTTGGGACAGGGGGCCTCATTC
.,.,TRBV7-7,TRBJ1-1,CASSLDTNTEAFF,TGTGCCAGCAGCTTAGACACAAACACTGAAGCTTTCTTT
TRBD2,.,TRBV27,TRBJ2-7,CASSPGLAPYEQYF,TGTGCCAGCAGCCCGGGACTAGCGCCCTACGAGCAGTACTTC
TRBD1,.,TRBV28,TRBJ2-3,CASSLGRGLWTDTQYF,TGTGCCAGCAGTTTAGGCAGGGGGCTTTGGACAGATACGCAGTATTTT
TRBD2,.,TRBV27,TRBJ2-3,CASTRLAVGGDTQYF,TGTGCCAGCACCCGACTAGCGGTCGGCGGCGATACGCAGTATTTT
TRBD1,.,TRBV9,TRBJ2-3,CASIGSLRGLGTDTQYF,TGTGCCAGCATCGGTAGTCTGAGGGGGCTTGGCACAGATACGCAGTATTTT
.,.,TRBV4-1,TRBJ2-1,CASSQDLGGRNEQFF,TGCGCCAGCAGCCAAGATCTCGGGGGTAGGAATGAGCAGTTCTTC
TRBD2,.,TRBV9,TRBJ2-3,CASSPASGLTDTQYF,TGTGCCAGCAGCCCCGCTAGCGGGCTCACAGATACGCAGTATTTT
.,.,TRBV7-9,TRBJ2-2,CASSLTRTAGELFF,TGTGCCAGCAGCCTAACCAGGACAGCCGGGGAGCTGTTTTTT
.,.,TRBV2,TRBJ1-2,CASRRVSDGYTF,TGTGCCAGCAGGCGGGTTTCGGATGGCTACACCTTC
.,once,TRBV16,TRBJ2-5,CASSQARSQETQYF,TGTGCCAGCAGCCAAGCACGGAGTCAAGAGACCCAGTACTTC
TRBD1,.,TRBV2,TRBJ2-5,CASSGDRGAETQYF,TGTGCCAGCAGCGGGGACAGGGGAGCGGAGACCCAGTACTTC
.,.,TRBV9,TRBJ2-3,CASSEGDRRGDTQYF,TGTGCCAGCAGCGAGGGGGACCGCCGAGGCGATACGCAGTATTTT
TRBD2,.,TRBV28,TRBJ2-3,CASRPYLGLEVKAQYF,TGTGCCAGCAGACCGTATCTGGGACTAGAGGTCAAGGCGCAGTATTTT
.,few,TRBV7-9,TRBJ2-7,CASSPSGGRYEQYF,TGTGCCAGCAGCCCCAGTGGGGGCCGGTACGAGCAGTACTTC
TRBD2,.,TRBV11-2,TRBJ2-1,CGSGSLSYNEQFF,TGTGGTAGCGGGAGCCTCTCCTACAATGAGCAGTTCTTC
TRBD1,.,TRBV28,TRBJ2-1,CASSSPPFGTGFGNEQFF,TGTGCCAGCAGTTCCCCCCCGTTTGGGACAGGGTTTGGCAATGAGCAGTTCTTC
TRBD1,.,TRBV6-5,TRBJ2-4,CASSYSGTGGQYF,TGTGCCAGCAGTTACTCAGGGACAGGCGGTCAGTACTTC
.,few,TRBV13,TRBJ2-2,CASSGAESGELFF,TGTGCCAGCAGCGGTGCGGAGTCCGGGGAGCTGTTTTTT
.,large,TRBV19,TRBJ1-4,CASSSLKTGRNEKLFF,TGTGCCAGTAGTTCGTTGAAAACAGGACGCAATGAAAAACTGTTTTTT
.,.,TRBV2,TRBJ2-7,CASSAGRSPEQYF,TGTGCCAGCAGTGCTGGGAGGTCCCCCGAGCAGTACTTC
.,.,TRBV5-1,TRBJ2-3,CASSFLAPTDTQYF,TGCGCCAGCAGCTTTCTAGCTCCCACAGATACGCAGTATTTT
.,.,TRBV4-1,TRBJ2-1,CASSQQLRSSYNEQFF,TGCGCCAGCAGCCAACAGCTGCGGAGCTCCTACAATGAGCAGTTCTTC
.,few,TRBV6-5,TRBJ2-3,CASSYSLSGDTQYF,TGTGCCAGCAGTTACTCTCTTTCCGGGGATACGCAGTATTTT
.,.,TRBV7-2,TRBJ2-5,CASRQQGLVHETQYF,TGTGCCAGCAGACAGCAGGGGTTGGTTCATGAGACCCAGTACTTC
.,.,TRBV27,TRBJ2-7,CASTLKYEQYF,TGTGCCAGCACCTTGAAATACGAGCAGTACTTC
.,.,TRBV19,TRBJ2-1,CATQDNEQFF,TGTGCCACACAGGACAATGAGCAGTTCTTC
.,.,TRBV2,TRBJ2-7,CASSETSSYEQYF,TGTGCCAGCAGTGAAACTAGCTCCTACGAGCAGTACTTC
.,.,TRBV4-1,TRBJ2-5,CASSQGTPLETQYF,TGCGCCAGCAGCCAAGGGACTCCTCTAGAGACCCAGTACTTC
.,.,TRBV4-1,TRBJ2-1,CASSQVFPLAATYNEQFF,TGCGCCAGCAGCCAAGTCTTCCCCTTAGCGGCTACCTACAATGAGCAGTTCTTC
.,.,TRBV18,TRBJ2-7,CASSPSQQGPLGF,TGTGCCAGCTCACCATCCCAGCAGGGGCCCTTAGGTTTC
TRBD1,.,TRBV15,TRBJ2-7,CATSRAPGTGFYEQYF,TGTGCCACCAGCAGAGCCCCTGGGACAGGCTTCTACGAGCAGTACTTC
.,medium-sized,TRBV21-1,TRBJ2-7,CASLTDFPSYEQYF,TGTGCCAGCCTTACGGACTTCCCCTCCTACGAGCAGTACTTC
.,.,TRBV30,TRBJ1-3,CAWSQGNTIYF,TGTGCCTGGAGTCAGGGAAACACCATATATTTT
TRBD1,once,TRBV4-1,TRBJ1-1,CASSQEDRDGVEAFF,TGCGCCAGCAGCCAGGAAGACAGGGACGGGGTTGAAGCTTTCTTT
.,.,TRBV7-9,TRBJ2-7,CSSSLAKDRRSSYEQYF,TGTTCCAGCAGCTTAGCTAAGGACCGGAGGAGCTCCTACGAGCAGTACTTC
TRBD1,.,TRBV10-3,TRBJ2-7,CAIGGDRGYEQYF,TGTGCCATCGGGGGGGACAGGGGCTACGAGCAGTACTTC
.,once,TRBV5-4,TRBJ1-1,CASSLQSRGTEAFF,TGTGCCAGCAGCTTACAATCCCGGGGGACTGAAGCTTTCTTT
TRBD2,.,TRBV25-1,TRBJ2-1,CASRVGRVDNEQFF,TGTGCCAGCAGGGTCGGGAGGGTAGACAATGAGCAGTTCTTC